One and the same sample provided the 10 T cell receptor beta chains below, sequenced in a study of OX40 agonist ivuxolimab in advanced cancers. Assay used: immunoSEQ multiplex PCR; TCRdb lists only in-frame clones, some missing. The data show approximately 52,000 clones, 79% seen once. Source: CD4+ or CD8+ T cells sorted from blood, taken in a trial of the OX40 agonist ivuxolimab. These receptors all stem from an adult with an advanced solid tumor such as melanoma, head and neck, liver or kidney cancer.

The chain has TRBV5-6 and TRBJ2-1; 9 bases line up with TRBD1. Germline V CDR1 and CDR2: SGHDT, YYEEEE. The CDR3 runs to 12 residues. J was trimmed by 10 bases and V by 4 bases; bases with no gene match: 3. The CDR3 DNA follows: TGTGCCAGCAGCCCCGGACAGGGGGAGCAGTTCTTC. Translation: CASSPGQGEQFF.

The rearrangement joins TRBV7-2 to TRBJ1-1, with TRBD1 identical over 8 bases. V gave up 2 bases and J gave up 5 bases; unmatched junction bases: 4. Per germline, CDR1 SGHTA and CDR2 FQGNSA. This CDR3 is 14 amino acids long. CDR3 DNA: TGTGCCAGCAGCTTAAGACAGGGGAGAACTGAAGCTTTCTTT. Translating gives CASSLRQGRTEAFF.

This chain connects TRBV7-2 to TRBJ2-3; 7 bases line up with TRBD1. This CDR3 is 14 amino acids long. CDR1 and CDR2 from the germline V gene are SGHTA and FQGNSA. V was clipped by 6 bases and J by 4 bases; unmatched bases: 7. The CDR3 DNA reads TGTGCCAGCAGAAGGACAGGTCTTCCAGATACGCAGTATTTT. It codes for CASRRTGLPDTQYF.

This chain uses TRBV6-1 with TRBJ1-2, with D possibly TRBD1 on 6 matching bases. In germline, CDR1 is MNHNS, CDR2 SASEGT. Deletions cut 2 bases from V and 7 bases from J, with 17 bases between. This CDR3 region has 15 residues. CDR3 DNA: TGTGCCAGCAGTGAATCGTGGGGAGGAGGGGGTGGCTACACCTTC. Encoded protein: CASSESWGGGGGYTF.

The chain combines TRBV7-2 with TRBJ2-3; D is ambiguous. The CDR3 extends over 11 amino acids. Germline-derived CDR1 and CDR2 are SGHTA and FQGNSA. V lost 5 bases and J lost 14, with 14 bases in between. The CDR3: CASSAQGLSYF. The CDR3 DNA is TGTGCCAGCAGCGCCCAAGGATTGTCGTATTTT.

V is TRBV7-9 and J is TRBJ1-5; D is undetermined. The V end lost 4 bases, the J end lost 6 bases, and 7 bases lay between the germline ends. CDR3 size: 12 residues. Germline V gene data show CDR1 as SEHNR and CDR2 as FQNEAQ (reference sequence). The CDR3 sequence is CASSSWGQPQHF. CDR3 sequence (DNA): TGTGCCAGCAGCTCCTGGGGTCAGCCCCAGCATTTT.

J is TRBJ2-5 and V is TRBV11-2; D is ambiguous. V lost 5 bases to trimming and J lost 4 bases, with 8 bases between them. The CDR3 spans 12 residues. Germline V lookup: CDR1 SGHAT, CDR2 FQNNGV. The CDR3 loop reads CASSLRLETQYF. CDR3 sequence (DNA): TGTGCCAGCAGCCTGAGGTTAGAGACCCAGTACTTC.

The V and J genes are TRBV2 and TRBJ2-7, with D possibly being TRBD2 (5 bases). The CDR3 length is 14 residues. The V gene's germline CDR1 is SNHLY and CDR2 FYNNEI. Trimming cost V 3 bases and J 4 bases, with 13 bases left between them. In nucleotides, the CDR3 is TGTGCCAGCAGTGAGGAGCGAGGAGGTTACGAGCAGTACTTC. Translated, it gives CASSEERGGYEQYF.

The rearrangement uses TRBV21-1 and TRBJ1-4. TRBV21-1 is a documented pseudogene. The CDR3 is made up of 13 amino acids. DNA for the CDR3: TGTGCCAGCAGGGACGGGGTTTGTCGGGGGCTGTTTTTT. Translation: CASRDGVCRGLFF.

The chain carries TRBV7-9 and TRBJ2-1, with TRBD2 matching 15 bases. This CDR3 is 17 amino acids long. Trimming took 5 bases from V and 7 from J; bases not matched to a gene: 9. CDR1 SEHNR and CDR2 FQNEAQ come from the germline V gene (reference sequence). CDR3 residues: CASSHGVGLAGGNEQFF. As DNA, the CDR3 is TGTGCCAGCAGCCACGGGGTTGGACTAGCGGGAGGGAATGAGCAGTTCTTC. Variable domain in full (rest from reference TRBV7-9 and TRBJ2-1): DTGVSQNPRHKITKRGQNVTFRCDPISEHNRLYWYRQTLGQGPEFLTYFQNEAQLEKSRLLSDRFSAERPKGSFSTLEIQRTEQGDSAMYLCASSHGVGLAGGNEQFFGPGTRLTVL.